This TCR beta chain was identified in a study of beta chain features in type 1 diabetes. The CDR3 runs to 18 residues. Germline V lookup: CDR1 SGHTA, CDR2 FQGNSA. Trimming removed 3 bases from V and 5 bases from J, with 25 bases in between. Expressed TCRB transcripts were sequenced after all isolated RNA was converted to cDNA. Repertoires were generated with immunoSEQ multiplex PCR, while TCRdb's copy carries only in-frame clones and drops some. The repertoire has more than 250,000 clones, approximately 20% of them found once; the top ten carry around 0.03%. Findings and caveats of the study: Within each of all four CD4+ subsets, Type 1 diabetes patients had TCRB CDR3s that were moderately but significantly shorter.

As concerns this clone: Its antigen is undetermined.

The clonotype originates from a woman in her thirties or forties with type 1 diabetes. The sequenced material came from naive CD4+ T cells from blood. This chain links TRBV7-2 with TRBJ2-5; maybe TRBD1 (5 bases). CDR3 nucleotides: TGTGCCAGCAGCTTGGCCTTCAGGGCTAGGTCACTCGGGGAGACCCAGTACTTC. This encodes CASSLAFRARSLGETQYF.